This T cell receptor (beta chain) stems from a study of a mutant IDH1 vaccine in newly diagnosed glioma (dated by TCRdb to the early 2020s). Concerning the study at large: Vaccination began 4-6 weeks after radiotherapy alone, or alongside temozolomide cycles in the chemotherapy-containing groups. Peripheral blood samples were drawn at six visits, namely V03 (baseline), V05, V07, V10, V12 and V13. Of the roughly 34 treated patients, around 62% were male and approximately 38% were female, and the mean age was roughly 40 years. The week-35 safety follow-up was designated visit V12, and the week-47 end of study was designated visit V13. For exploratory analyses, longitudinal TCRB deep sequencing was carried out in about two dozen treated patients wherever samples were available. Before enrollment, most patients had been given radiochemotherapy with temozolomide as standard therapy, while the rest had received either radiotherapy alone or temozolomide alone.

According to the study, the label for this sample's time point signals: week 35, safety follow-up. Every vaccine dose consisted of 300 ug of a 20-mer mutant IDH1 peptide in Montanide, administered subcutaneously together with topical imiquimod. Across visits V03 through V10, patients got a total of eight vaccinations, given in weeks 1, 3, 5, 7, 11, 15, 19 and 23. Newly diagnosed WHO grade 3 or 4 IDH1-mutant astrocytomas showing loss of nuclear ATRX were present in the donors. The samples were drawn from NOA16, a multicentre, single-arm, open-label phase I trial in Germany that tested a mutant IDH1 peptide vaccine in humans for the first time. The DNeasy Blood and Tissue Kit was used to extract genomic DNA from EDTA blood for TCRB sequencing. In regard to this clone: Its antigen is still unknown. It has no much larger one-base neighbor in the sample; base qualities were not kept.

The library was prepared using the immunoSEQ multiplex PCR assay. Following the manufacturer's protocol, the hsTCRB Kit was used to amplify rearranged TCR beta chain sequences. Sequencing of TCRB libraries was carried out on an Illumina MiSeq. As for how the authors treated the data: The proprietary platform of the kit vendor was used for demultiplexing, trimming and gene mapping. The immuneACCESS repertoire file appears here via TCRdb, limited to in-frame rearrangements. These files lack a portion of the clones; in checked studies, under half of the deficit traces to unresolved V genes, and the cause of the others is not known. V, J and clone size are taken as reported in that table, and D and trimming were inferred from the DNA itself. The sample has tens of thousands of clones on record, around nine tenths of them singletons. The ten largest clones capture about 2% of the sample. Summary of the overall study and its limitations: Across multiple MHC alleles, vaccine-induced immune responses were seen in nearly 95% of patients. PBMC samples for TCRB deep sequencing were selected based on availability. The authors stated that sample limitations prevented analyses of patient blood samples from being reproduced. No apparent relationship was observed between pseudoprogression and alterations in the top peripheral T cell clonotypes detected by TCRB sequencing.

Trimming removed 2 bases from V and 3 bases from J; the gene matches leave 5 bases unexplained. CDR1 SGHRS and CDR2 YFSETQ are derived from the germline V gene. From cysteine to phenylalanine, the CDR3 is 14 amino acids long. The sequence is cut down to CDR3 DNA, 42 bases in frame from base 1. Sequencing was performed on PBMCs, taken from a glioma patient whose treatment included an IDH1 peptide vaccine. The chain links TRBV5-1 with TRBJ2-7, and TRBD1 aligns with 7 junction nucleotides. This TCR came from a man aged 25 to 40 with glioma. The DNA sequence reads TGCGCCAGCAGCTTAACAGGGGCCCACTACGAGCAGTACTTC. Its translation reads: CASSLTGAHYEQYF.